What follows describes a single T cell receptor (beta chain). Its antigen is not identified. The junction differs from germline at one of its ends, possibly a read error. The PCR had 60 Vbeta and 13 Jbeta primers. Assay used: immunoSEQ multiplex PCR; TCRdb lists only in-frame clones, some missing. Altogether 100,000 to 150,000 clones are present, 74% being singletons, with the ten largest covering about 7.3%. This sample is drawn from a study of cytomegalovirus exposure and HLA in healthy donors. Study-wide results and caveats: Associated with cytomegalovirus, according to the listing, were 150 to 200 TCR beta chains.

CDR1 SEHNR and CDR2 FQNEAQ come from the germline V gene (reference sequence). The CDR3 extends over 12 amino acids. This TCR was recovered from a male donor in good health and CMV-seronegative. The V and J genes are TRBV7-9 and TRBJ2-7; perhaps TRBD2 as D (6 bases). Sequenced material: PBMCs. The CDR3 sequence is CSSSLEAGEQYF. DNA for the CDR3: TGTTCCAGCAGCTTAGAAGCGGGCGAGCAGTACTTC.